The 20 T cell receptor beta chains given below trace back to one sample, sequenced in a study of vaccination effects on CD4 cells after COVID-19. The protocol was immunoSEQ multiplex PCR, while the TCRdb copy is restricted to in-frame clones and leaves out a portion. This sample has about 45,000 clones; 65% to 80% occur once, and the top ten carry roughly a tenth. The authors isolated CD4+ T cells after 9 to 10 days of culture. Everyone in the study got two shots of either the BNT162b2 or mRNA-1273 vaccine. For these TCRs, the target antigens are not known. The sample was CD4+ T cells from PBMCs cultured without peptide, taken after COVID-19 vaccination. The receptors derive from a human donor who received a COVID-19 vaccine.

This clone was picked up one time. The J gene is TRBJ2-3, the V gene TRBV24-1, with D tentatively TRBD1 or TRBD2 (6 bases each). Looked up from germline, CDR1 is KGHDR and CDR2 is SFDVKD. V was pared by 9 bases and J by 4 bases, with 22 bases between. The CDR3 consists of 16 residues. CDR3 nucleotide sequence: TGTGCCACCGCCCCGGCTGGTGGGGGGCGCGCAGATACGCAGTATTTT. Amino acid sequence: CATAPAGGGRADTQYF.

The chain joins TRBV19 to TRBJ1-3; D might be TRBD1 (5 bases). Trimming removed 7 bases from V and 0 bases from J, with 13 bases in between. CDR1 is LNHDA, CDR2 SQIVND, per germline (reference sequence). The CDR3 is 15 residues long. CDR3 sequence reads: CASIRVGASGNTIYF. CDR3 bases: TGTGCCAGTATCCGGGTAGGGGCCTCTGGAAACACCATATATTTT.

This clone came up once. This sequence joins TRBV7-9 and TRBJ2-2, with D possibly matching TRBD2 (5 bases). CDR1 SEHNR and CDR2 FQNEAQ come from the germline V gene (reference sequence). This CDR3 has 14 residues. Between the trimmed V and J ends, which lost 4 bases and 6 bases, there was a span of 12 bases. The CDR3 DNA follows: TGTGCCAGCAGCTACAGTTCGCGGGCCGGGGAGCTGTTTTTT. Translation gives CASSYSSRAGELFF.

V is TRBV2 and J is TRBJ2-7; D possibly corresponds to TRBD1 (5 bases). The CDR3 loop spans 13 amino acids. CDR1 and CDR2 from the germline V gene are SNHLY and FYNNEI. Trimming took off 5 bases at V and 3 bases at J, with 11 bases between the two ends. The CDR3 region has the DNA TGTGCCAGCAGTCCAGACAGTTACTACGAGCAGTACTTC. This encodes CASSPDSYYEQYF. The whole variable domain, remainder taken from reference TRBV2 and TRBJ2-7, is EPEVTQTPSHQVTQMGQEVILRCVPISNHLYFYWYRQILGQKVEFLVSFYNNEISEKSEIFDDQFSVERPDGSNFTLKIRSTKLEDSAMYFCASSPDSYYEQYFGPGTRLTVT.

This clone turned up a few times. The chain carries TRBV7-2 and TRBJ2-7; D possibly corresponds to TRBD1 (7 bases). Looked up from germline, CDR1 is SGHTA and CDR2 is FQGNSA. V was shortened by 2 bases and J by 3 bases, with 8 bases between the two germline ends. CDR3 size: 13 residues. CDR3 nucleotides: TGTGCCAGCAGCTTACAGGGGGGCTACGAGCAGTACTTC. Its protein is CASSLQGGYEQYF. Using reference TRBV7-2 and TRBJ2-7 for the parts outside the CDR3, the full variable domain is GAGVSQSPSNKVTEKGKDVELRCDPISGHTALYWYRQSLGQGLEFLIYFQGNSAPDKSGLPSDRFSAERTGGSVSTLTIQRTQQEDSAVYLCASSLQGGYEQYFGPGTRLTVT.

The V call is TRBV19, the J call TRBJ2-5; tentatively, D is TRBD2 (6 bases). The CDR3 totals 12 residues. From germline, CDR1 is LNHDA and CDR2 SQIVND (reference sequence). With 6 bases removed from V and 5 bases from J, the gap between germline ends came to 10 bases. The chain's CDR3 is CASSLRGETQYF. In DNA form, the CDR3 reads TGTGCCAGTAGCCTCCGGGGGGAGACCCAGTACTTC. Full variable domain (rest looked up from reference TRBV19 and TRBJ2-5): DGGITQSPKYLFRKEGQNVTLSCEQNLNHDAMYWYRQDPGQGLRLIYYSQIVNDFQKGDIAEGYSVSREKKESFPLTVTSAQKNPTAFYLCASSLRGETQYFGPGTRLLVL.

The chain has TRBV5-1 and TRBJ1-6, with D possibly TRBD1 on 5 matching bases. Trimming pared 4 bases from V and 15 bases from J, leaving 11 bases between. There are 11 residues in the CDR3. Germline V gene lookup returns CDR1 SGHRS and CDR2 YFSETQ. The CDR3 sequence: CASSLDTDLHF. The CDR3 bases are TGCGCCAGCAGCCTGGACACCGACCTCCACTTT.

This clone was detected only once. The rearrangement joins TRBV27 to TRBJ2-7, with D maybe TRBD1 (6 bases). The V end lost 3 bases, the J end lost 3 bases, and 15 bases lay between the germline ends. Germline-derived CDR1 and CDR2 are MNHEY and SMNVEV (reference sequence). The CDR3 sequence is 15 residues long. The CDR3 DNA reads TGTGCCAGCAGTTTGGGCAGGGGTAATTTCTACGAGCAGTACTTC. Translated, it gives CASSLGRGNFYEQYF.

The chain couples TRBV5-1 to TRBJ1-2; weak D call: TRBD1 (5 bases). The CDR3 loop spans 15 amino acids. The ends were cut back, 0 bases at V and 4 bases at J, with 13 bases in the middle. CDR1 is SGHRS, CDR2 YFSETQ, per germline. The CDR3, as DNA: TGCGCCAGCAGCTTGGGGGACTCGACGGGCTATGGCTACACCTTC. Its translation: CASSLGDSTGYGYTF.

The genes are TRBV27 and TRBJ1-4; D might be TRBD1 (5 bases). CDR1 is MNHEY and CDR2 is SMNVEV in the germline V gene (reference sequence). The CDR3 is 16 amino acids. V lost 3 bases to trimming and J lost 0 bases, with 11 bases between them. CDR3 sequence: CASSFVRAATNEKLFF. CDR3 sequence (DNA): TGTGCCAGCAGTTTCGTCAGGGCCGCAACTAATGAAAAACTGTTTTTT.

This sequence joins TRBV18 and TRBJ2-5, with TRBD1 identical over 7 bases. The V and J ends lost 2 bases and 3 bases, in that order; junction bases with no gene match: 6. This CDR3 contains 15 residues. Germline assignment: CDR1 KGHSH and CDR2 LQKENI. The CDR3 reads CASSPSPQGEETQYF. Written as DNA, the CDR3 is TGTGCCAGCTCACCAAGTCCGCAGGGGGAAGAGACCCAGTACTTC.

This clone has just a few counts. The CDR3 DNA reads TGTGCCAGCAGTTACTCCCCATCTGGGGCCAACGTCCTGACTTTC. It translates to CASSYSPSGANVLTF. The J gene is TRBJ2-6, the V gene TRBV6-2 or TRBV6-3; D unresolved. Germline CDR1 reads MNHEY; CDR2 reads SVGEGT. Trimming took 0 bases from V and 1 from J, leaving 4 bases between them. The CDR3 extends over 15 amino acids.

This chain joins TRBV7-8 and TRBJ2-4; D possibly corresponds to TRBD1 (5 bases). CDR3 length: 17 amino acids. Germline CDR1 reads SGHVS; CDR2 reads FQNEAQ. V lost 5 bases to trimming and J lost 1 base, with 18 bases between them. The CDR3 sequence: CASSIDSYVRAKNIQYF. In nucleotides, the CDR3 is TGTGCCAGCAGCATCGACAGCTACGTACGGGCCAAAAACATTCAGTACTTC.

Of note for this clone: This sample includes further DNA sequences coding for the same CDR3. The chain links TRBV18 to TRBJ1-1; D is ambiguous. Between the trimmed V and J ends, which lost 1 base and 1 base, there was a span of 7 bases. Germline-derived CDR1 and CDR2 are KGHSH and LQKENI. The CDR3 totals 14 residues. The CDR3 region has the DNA TGTGCCAGCTCACCACAGGAGGGGAACACTGAAGCTTTCTTT. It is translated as CASSPQEGNTEAFF.

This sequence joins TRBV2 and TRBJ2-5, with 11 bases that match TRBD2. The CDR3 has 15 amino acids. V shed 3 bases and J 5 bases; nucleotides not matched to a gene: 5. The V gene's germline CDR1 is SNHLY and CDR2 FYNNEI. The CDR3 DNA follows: TGTGCCAGCAGTGACCGTAGCGGGAGGGGGGAGACCCAGTACTTC. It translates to CASSDRSGRGETQYF.

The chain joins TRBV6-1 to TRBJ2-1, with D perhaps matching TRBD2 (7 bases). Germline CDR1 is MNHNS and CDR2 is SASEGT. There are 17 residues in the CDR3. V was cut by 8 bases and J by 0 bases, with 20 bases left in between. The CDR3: CASRVGGTRSSYNEQFF. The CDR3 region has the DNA TGTGCCAGCCGTGTGGGGGGGACACGCAGCTCCTACAATGAGCAGTTCTTC.

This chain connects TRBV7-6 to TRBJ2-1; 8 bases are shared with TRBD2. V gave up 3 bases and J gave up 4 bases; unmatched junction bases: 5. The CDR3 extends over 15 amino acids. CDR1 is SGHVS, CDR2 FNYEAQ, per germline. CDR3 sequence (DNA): TGTGCCAGCAGCTTCGGGGGGGCCAGTTACAATGAGCAGTTCTTC. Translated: CASSFGGASYNEQFF.

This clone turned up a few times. CDR3 in DNA: TGTGCCAGCAGCCGGCGGACAGGAATTAACACTGAAGCTTTCTTT. This encodes CASSRRTGINTEAFF. The chain combines TRBV5-6 with TRBJ1-1, with 7 bases aligning to TRBD1. The germline CDR1 and CDR2 sequences are SGHDT and YYEEEE. The CDR3 contains 15 residues. V lost 4 bases, J lost 2 bases, and 8 bases stayed unmatched.

The CDR3 DNA is TGTGCCTGGACCCGGAGTCCTGGAAACACCATATATTTT. Translating gives CAWTRSPGNTIYF. The V and J genes are TRBV30 and TRBJ1-3; D call uncertain. The CDR3 covers 13 residues. Germline V lookup: CDR1 GTSNPN, CDR2 SVGIG (reference sequence). Trimming pared 4 bases from V and 2 bases from J, leaving 9 bases between.

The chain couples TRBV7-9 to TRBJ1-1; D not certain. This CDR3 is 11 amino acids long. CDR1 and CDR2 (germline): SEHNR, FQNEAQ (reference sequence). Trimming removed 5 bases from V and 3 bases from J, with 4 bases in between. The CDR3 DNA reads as TGTGCCAGCAGCCAAGACACTGAAGCTTTCTTT. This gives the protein CASSQDTEAFF.